This T cell receptor beta chain was captured by sequencing in a study of control samples from healthy donors and cancer patients. V lost 4 bases, J lost 4 bases, and 13 bases lay in between. This CDR3 has 14 amino acids. CDR1 is MDHEN and CDR2 is SYDVKM in the germline V gene. This clone was counted between two and nine times. Assay: immunoSEQ multiplex PCR; the TCRdb copy retains only in-frame clones and omits some. The repertoire has more than 90,000 clones, roughly 90% of them found once; the top ten carry about 7.8%. The clonotype comes from a young man in good health. The sample was blood. V gene TRBV28 combines with J gene TRBJ1-2; weak D call: TRBD1 (5 bases). The CDR3 is CASSSRDLVYGYTF. The DNA of the CDR3 is TGTGCCAGCAGTTCCAGGGATCTGGTCTATGGCTACACCTTC.